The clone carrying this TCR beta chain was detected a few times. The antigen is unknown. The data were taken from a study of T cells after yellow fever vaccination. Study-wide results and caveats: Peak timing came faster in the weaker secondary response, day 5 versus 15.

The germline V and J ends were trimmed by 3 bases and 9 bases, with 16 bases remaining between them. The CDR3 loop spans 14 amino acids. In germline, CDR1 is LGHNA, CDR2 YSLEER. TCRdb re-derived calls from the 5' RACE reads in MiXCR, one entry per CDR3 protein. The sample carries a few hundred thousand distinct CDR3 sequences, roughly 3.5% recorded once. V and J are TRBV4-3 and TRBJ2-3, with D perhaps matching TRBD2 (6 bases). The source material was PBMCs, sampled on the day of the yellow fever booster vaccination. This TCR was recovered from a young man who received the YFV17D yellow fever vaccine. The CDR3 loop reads CASSQEGSSGTQYF. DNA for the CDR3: TGCGCCAGCAGCCAGGAGGGCTCCTCGGGGACGCAGTATTTT.